The rows below give T cell receptor beta chains drawn from one sample of a study of CD8+ T cells in alopecia areata. Sequencing was performed with immunoSEQ multiplex PCR; in TCRdb, only in-frame clones are kept and a portion is missing. Found here are roughly 170,000 clones, about 60% of them singletons; the top ten hold roughly 14%. Sequenced here: CD4+ T cells sorted from blood, sampled at week 0. The receptor set was obtained from a human donor with alopecia areata. Both conserved end residues are part of each CDR3. Each record gives: CDR3 protein, CDR3 DNA, J gene, clone size, D gene, V gene. The D gene is left open where the match is weak. Some rows mark clone size as missing; the rest say once, few, many or name a class of expanded clone.

CDR3 protein: CASSTTSNQPQHF
CDR3 DNA: TGTGCCAGCAGCACGACAAGCAATCAGCCCCAGCATTTT
J gene: TRBJ1-5
clone size: few
D gene: -
V gene: TRBV7-9

CDR3 protein: CASSQNIGGGSPYNEQFF
CDR3 DNA: TGTGCCAGCAGCCAAAATATCGGGGGGGGATCGCCCTACAATGAGCAGTTCTTC
J gene: TRBJ2-1
clone size: few
D gene: TRBD2
V gene: TRBV14

CDR3 protein: CASRAVQPSGYTF
CDR3 DNA: TGTGCCAGTAGGGCGGTACAGCCTAGCGGCTACACCTTC
J gene: TRBJ1-2
clone size: few
D gene: -
V gene: TRBV19

CDR3 protein: CASSSRTGVFPEQYF
CDR3 DNA: TGTGCCAGCAGTTCTAGGACAGGGGTATTTCCCGAGCAGTACTTC
J gene: TRBJ2-7
clone size: -
D gene: TRBD1
V gene: TRBV27

CDR3 protein: CASSSGAGTGELFF
CDR3 DNA: TGTGCCAGCAGCTCAGGGGCCGGCACCGGGGAGCTGTTTTTT
J gene: TRBJ2-2
clone size: -
D gene: -
V gene: TRBV7-2

CDR3 protein: CASSKTYEGGEQYF
CDR3 DNA: TGTGCCAGCAGCAAAACCTACGAGGGAGGCGAGCAGTACTTC
J gene: TRBJ2-7
clone size: -
D gene: -
V gene: TRBV11-1

CDR3 protein: CATGAETRGETQYF
CDR3 DNA: TGTGCCACCGGGGCTGAAACCCGGGGTGAGACCCAGTACTTC
J gene: TRBJ2-5
clone size: -
D gene: -
V gene: TRBV15

CDR3 protein: CASLGTGQETQYF
CDR3 DNA: TGTGCCAGTCTCGGGACAGGCCAAGAGACCCAGTACTTC
J gene: TRBJ2-5
clone size: -
D gene: TRBD1
V gene: TRBV7-9

CDR3 protein: CAQTSGNTDTQYF
CDR3 DNA: TGTGCCCAGACTAGCGGAAACACAGATACGCAGTATTTT
J gene: TRBJ2-3
clone size: -
D gene: TRBD2
V gene: TRBV30

CDR3 protein: CASSLGTGRTPYYEQYF
CDR3 DNA: TGCGCCAGCAGCCTCGGGACAGGGAGGACCCCCTACTACGAGCAGTACTTC
J gene: TRBJ2-7
clone size: -
D gene: TRBD1
V gene: TRBV5-1

CDR3 protein: CAISERDQSNTGELFF
CDR3 DNA: TGTGCCATCAGTGAACGGGACCAGTCGAACACCGGGGAGCTGTTTTTT
J gene: TRBJ2-2
clone size: many
D gene: -
V gene: TRBV10-3

CDR3 protein: CASSAATALGGPEAFF
CDR3 DNA: TGTGCCAGCAGCGCCGCCACTGCGTTGGGGGGCCCTGAAGCTTTCTTT
J gene: TRBJ1-1
clone size: -
D gene: -
V gene: TRBV9

CDR3 protein: CASRTPGRDEQFF
CDR3 DNA: TGTGCCAGCAGGACCCCAGGGCGGGATGAGCAGTTCTTC
J gene: TRBJ2-1
clone size: -
D gene: -
V gene: TRBV28

CDR3 protein: CASSLPTSGGSGANVLTF
CDR3 DNA: TGTGCCAGCAGCTTACCGACTAGCGGGGGATCTGGGGCCAACGTCCTGACTTTC
J gene: TRBJ2-6
clone size: few
D gene: TRBD2
V gene: TRBV5-4

CDR3 protein: CSAQTGGVTDTQYF
CDR3 DNA: TGCAGCGCCCAGACCGGGGGGGTGACAGATACGCAGTATTTT
J gene: TRBJ2-3
clone size: -
D gene: TRBD2
V gene: TRBV29-1

CDR3 protein: CAWSALGKAFF
CDR3 DNA: TGTGCCTGGAGTGCATTGGGGAAAGCTTTCTTT
J gene: TRBJ1-1
clone size: -
D gene: -
V gene: TRBV30

CDR3 protein: CASRDSPLLNTEAFF
CDR3 DNA: TGTGCCAGTAGGGACAGCCCCTTACTGAACACTGAAGCTTTCTTT
J gene: TRBJ1-1
clone size: -
D gene: -
V gene: TRBV19

CDR3 protein: CASSHQRGNGYTF
CDR3 DNA: TGTGCCAGCAGCCACCAGAGGGGGAATGGCTACACCTTC
J gene: TRBJ1-2
clone size: -
D gene: -
V gene: TRBV7-2

CDR3 protein: CSVIIGPHSNQPQHF
CDR3 DNA: TGCAGCGTGATTATCGGGCCGCATAGCAATCAGCCCCAGCATTTT
J gene: TRBJ1-5
clone size: -
D gene: -
V gene: TRBV29-1

CDR3 protein: CSVRGIYSEKLFF
CDR3 DNA: TGCAGCGTTCGGGGGATCTACTCTGAAAAACTGTTTTTT
J gene: TRBJ1-4
clone size: -
D gene: -
V gene: TRBV29-1